The next 21 T cell receptor beta chains were all read from a single sample in a study of control samples from healthy donors and cancer patients. Some clones are missing from TCRdb's copy, which holds only in-frame ones; the method was immunoSEQ multiplex PCR. Altogether more than 75,000 clones are present, 65% to 85% being singletons, with the ten largest covering under 40%. The sample was PBMCs. These receptors originate from a man aged 65 to 79 with lung cancer.

The genes are TRBV10-2 and TRBJ2-2, with D tentatively TRBD1 or TRBD2 (5 bases each). With 2 bases removed from V and 6 bases from J, the gap between germline ends came to 13 bases. This CDR3 has 15 amino acids. CDR1 and CDR2 (germline): WSHSY, SAAADI. CDR3 protein: CASSETAMGAGELFF. The CDR3 DNA is TGCGCCAGCAGTGAGACGGCCATGGGGGCCGGGGAGCTGTTTTTT.

This chain joins TRBV9 and TRBJ2-3, with D maybe TRBD1 (5 bases). CDR1 is SGDLS, CDR2 YYNGEE, per germline. This CDR3 region has 15 residues. The V end was cut by 1 base, the J end by 4 bases, with 13 bases between. The CDR3 DNA is TGTGCCAGCAGCGTACAGGACAATTTCGCAGATACGCAGTATTTT. Amino acid sequence: CASSVQDNFADTQYF. Full variable domain (missing parts from reference TRBV9 and TRBJ2-3): DSGVTQTPKHLITATGQRVTLRCSPRSGDLSVYWYQQSLDQGLQFLIQYYNGEERAKGNILERFSAQQFPDLHSELNLSSLELGDSALYFCASSVQDNFADTQYFGPGTRLTVL.

This chain joins TRBV7-9 and TRBJ2-3, with 7 bases aligning to TRBD2. The V gene end was trimmed by 4 bases and the J gene end by 6 bases; junction bases not matched to a gene: 10. The V gene's germline CDR1 is SEHNR and CDR2 FQNEAQ (reference sequence). The CDR3 is made up of 15 amino acids. CDR3 in amino acids: CASSSREAGTDTQYF. The CDR3 region has the DNA TGTGCCAGCAGCTCCCGAGAAGCGGGGACCGATACGCAGTATTTT.

V is TRBV14 and J is TRBJ1-2, with D perhaps TRBD1 (6 bases). Trimming stripped 4 bases from V and 4 bases from J, with 13 bases between. From germline, CDR1 is SGHDN and CDR2 FVKESK. CDR3 length: 14 residues. CDR3 protein: CASSRFGQFYGYTF. The CDR3 DNA reads TGTGCCAGCAGCCGCTTCGGACAGTTCTATGGCTACACCTTC. The full variable domain, rest sourced from reference TRBV14 and TRBJ1-2, is EAGVTQFPSHSVIEKGQTVTLRCDPISGHDNLYWYRRVMGKEIKFLLHFVKESKQDESGMPNNRFLAERTGGTYSTLKVQPAELEDSGVYFCASSRFGQFYGYTFGSGTRLTVV.

Only one count was recorded for this clone. Here the CDR3 reads CATSDLARTSGGAHTQYF. CDR3 DNA: TGTGCCACCAGTGACCTTGCCCGGACTAGCGGGGGGGCACATACGCAGTATTTT. The chain uses TRBV24-1 and TRBJ2-3; 15 bases line up with TRBD2. Trimming cost V 4 bases and J 7 bases; bases outside gene matches: 11. Germline-derived CDR1 and CDR2 are KGHDR and SFDVKD. This CDR3 region has 18 residues.

The chain employs TRBV11-2 and TRBJ1-6; the D gene is possibly TRBD1 (5 bases). The V end lost 5 bases, the J end lost 8 bases, and 16 bases lay between the germline ends. This CDR3 region has 15 residues. Germline loops: CDR1 SGHAT, CDR2 FQNNGV. The CDR3 DNA follows: TGTGCCAGCAGCCCAGGGTTAGTCTCTGATTCACCCCTCCACTTT. Encoded protein: CASSPGLVSDSPLHF.

This clone has a single count. The CDR3 DNA follows: TGTGCCAGCAGCTTAGAATTCGGGACCCGGCACACTGAAGCTTTCTTT. Amino acid sequence: CASSLEFGTRHTEAFF. The chain couples TRBV11-2 to TRBJ1-1; perhaps TRBD1 as D (5 bases). V lost 0 bases and J 3 bases, leaving 14 bases between the germline ends. Germline CDR1 SGHAT, CDR2 FQNNGV. The CDR3 contains 16 residues.

This clone was counted once. This chain joins TRBV12-3 or TRBV12-4 and TRBJ2-7; D uncertain. V lost 7 bases, J lost 5 bases, and 15 bases lay in between. This CDR3 is 13 amino acids long. CDR3 coding DNA: TGTGCCAGCAAAGTCGACCCGCGGCACGAGCAGTACTTC. Amino acid sequence: CASKVDPRHEQYF.

The rearrangement links TRBV5-4 to TRBJ1-2; D may be TRBD1 (6 bases). The CDR3 runs to 14 residues. Germline CDR1 SGHNT, CDR2 YYREEE (reference sequence). Trimming cost V 3 bases and J 6 bases, with 15 bases left between them. The CDR3 here is CASSSEGGGHGYTF. The CDR3 DNA reads as TGTGCCAGCAGCTCGGAAGGTGGGGGGCATGGCTACACCTTC.

The J gene is TRBJ2-4, the V gene TRBV21-1. TRBV21-1 is reported as a pseudogene. The CDR3 contains 18 residues. This CDR3 reads CASSEHQYSGVAKNIQYF. CDR3 bases: TGTGCCAGCAGCGAACACCAATACTCCGGTGTAGCCAAAAACATTCAGTACTTC.

The rearrangement uses TRBV19 and TRBJ1-4; 8 nucleotides line up with TRBD1. This CDR3 is built from 13 residues. Unmatched junction bases numbered 5, after V lost 9 bases and J lost 5 bases. Germline lookup yields CDR1 LNHDA and CDR2 SQIVND (reference sequence). The CDR3 DNA reads as TGTGCCAGCAGGGGACAGGAGAATGAAAAACTGTTTTTT. This gives the protein CASRGQENEKLFF. The full variable domain, with the rest looked up from reference TRBV19 and TRBJ1-4, is DGGITQSPKYLFRKEGQNVTLSCEQNLNHDAMYWYRQDPGQGLRLIYYSQIVNDFQKGDIAEGYSVSREKKESFPLTVTSAQKNPTAFYLCASRGQENEKLFFGSGTQLSVL.

The chain is built from TRBV11-2 and TRBJ2-7; TRBD2 aligns across 9 bases. The V segment lost 0 bases and the J segment 4 bases; nucleotides outside the gene matches: 4. The CDR3 totals 15 residues. CDR1 and CDR2 (germline): SGHAT, FQNNGV. CDR3 sequence (DNA): TGTGCCAGCAGCTTAGAAGCGGGGGGCCCTTACGAGCAGTACTTC. Its protein is CASSLEAGGPYEQYF.

As DNA, the CDR3 is TGTGCCAGCAGACTCGACAGGGGGCTCAATGAGCAGTTCTTC. This sequence encodes CASRLDRGLNEQFF. The J gene is TRBJ2-1, the V gene TRBV6-5; 10 nucleotides align to TRBD1. Trimming at V came to 6 bases and at J to 6 bases, leaving 5 bases not matched to a gene. CDR1 MNHEY and CDR2 SVGAGI come from the germline V gene. The CDR3 extends over 14 amino acids.

This sequence joins TRBV5-8 and TRBJ2-1; D unresolved. Germline CDR1 reads SGHTS; CDR2 reads YDEGEE. The germline V and J ends were trimmed by 0 bases and 11 bases, with 6 bases remaining between them. The CDR3 loop spans 11 amino acids. CDR3 in DNA: TGTGCCAGCAGCTTGGTTATCCAGCAGTTCTTC. This gives the protein CASSLVIQQFF.

In this sample, this clone turned up once. The rearrangement links TRBV5-1 to TRBJ2-2; weak D call: TRBD1 (6 bases). The V end lost 5 bases, the J end lost 1 base, and 12 bases lay between the germline ends. This CDR3 has 15 amino acids. Germline CDR1 and CDR2: SGHRS and YFSETQ. As DNA, the CDR3 is TGCGCCAGCAGTCGGGAAGGGGGGAACACCGGGGAGCTGTTTTTT. Translation gives CASSREGGNTGELFF. Full variable domain (outside the CDR3, taken from reference TRBV5-1 and TRBJ2-2): KAGVTQTPRYLIKTRGQQVTLSCSPISGHRSVSWYQQTPGQGLQFLFEYFSETQRNKGNFPGRFSGRQFSNSRSEMNVSTLELGDSALYLCASSREGGNTGELFFGEGSRLTVL.

V usage is TRBV4-3 and J usage is TRBJ1-1, with D possibly TRBD1 on 6 matching bases. With 0 bases removed from V and 12 bases from J, the gap between germline ends came to 14 bases. The length of the CDR3 is 13 residues. CDR1 is LGHNA, CDR2 YSLEER, per germline. The CDR3 nucleotides read TGCGCCAGCAGCCAAGATTTGGCAGGGGTAACTTTCTTT. Amino acid sequence: CASSQDLAGVTFF.

This chain connects TRBV6-1 to TRBJ2-2, with 8 nucleotides matching TRBD1. Germline CDR1 is MNHNS and CDR2 is SASEGT. The length of the CDR3 is 17 residues. Trimming at V came to 6 bases and at J to 3 bases, leaving 12 bases not matched to a gene. This CDR3 reads CASSERTGRFDTGELFF. CDR3 DNA sequence: TGTGCCAGCAGCGAAAGGACAGGGAGGTTCGACACCGGGGAGCTGTTTTTT.

This rearrangement joins TRBV7-2 to TRBJ2-3; a weak D match, TRBD2 (5 bases). Trimming stripped 5 bases from V and 4 bases from J, with 7 bases between. This CDR3 has 12 amino acids. CDR1 is SGHTA and CDR2 is FQGNSA in the germline V gene. The CDR3: CASSPEADTQYF. The CDR3 DNA is TGTGCCAGCAGCCCGGAGGCAGATACGCAGTATTTT. The whole variable domain, filled in from reference TRBV7-2 and TRBJ2-3, reads GAGVSQSPSNKVTEKGKDVELRCDPISGHTALYWYRQSLGQGLEFLIYFQGNSAPDKSGLPSDRFSAERTGGSVSTLTIQRTQQEDSAVYLCASSPEADTQYFGPGTRLTVL.

The chain combines TRBV21-1 with TRBJ1-5; the tabulated D call, TRBD1, remains unverified against the DNA. TRBV21-1 represents a pseudogene. The CDR3 length is 18 residues. The CDR3 DNA reads as TGTGCCAGCAGCGCCCGGACAGGGGGCCCCTATAGCAATCAGCCCCAGCATTTT. Residues: CASSARTGGPYSNQPQHF.

The CDR3 sequence: CASSARSGGATSTDTQYF. The CDR3 DNA is TGTGCCAGCAGCGCCAGGAGCGGGGGGGCCACTAGCACAGATACGCAGTATTTT. The V and J genes are TRBV3-1 (or the pseudogene TRBV3-2) and TRBJ2-3, with 10 nucleotides matching TRBD2. CDR3 size: 18 residues. The V segment lost 5 bases and the J segment 0 bases; nucleotides outside the gene matches: 11. The germline V gene encodes CDR1 LGHDT and CDR2 YNNKEL (reference sequence).

V gene TRBV6-5 combines with J gene TRBJ1-1; D call uncertain. The V end was cut by 2 bases, the J end by 2 bases, with 9 bases between. The length of the CDR3 is 14 residues. Germline lookup yields CDR1 MNHEY and CDR2 SVGAGI. The CDR3 nucleotides read TGTGCCAGCAGTTACAGACCTAGAAACACTGAAGCTTTCTTT. Amino acid sequence: CASSYRPRNTEAFF.